Sequencing of this T cell receptor beta chain was carried out in a study of CD8+ T cells in alopecia areata (dated by TCRdb to the late 2010s). Background on the whole study: Treated patients were enrolled in an open-label pilot trial of oral tofacitinib at 5 to 10 mg twice daily for moderate-to-severe alopecia areata. RNA was extracted with the PAXgene miRNA kit for fixed scalp, the miRNeasy kit for PBMCs, and the RNeasy kit for mouse skin. Biopsies were taken from tofacitinib-treated patients at baseline and at 4 and 24 weeks of treatment, and a later scalp biopsy was taken in several of the tofacitinib-treated patients. Scalp clonality was compared across normal scalp (n=4), patchy alopecia areata scalp (n=8), and alopecia totalis/universalis scalp (n=8). On the human side, TCRbeta sequencing was run on scalp tissue and on sorted CD4+ and CD8+ peripheral blood T cells from healthy controls and from alopecia areata patients with either patchy or totalis/universalis disease. Tofacitinib was administered for 6 to 18 months, and 6 months of follow-up off drug were then conducted to assess delayed response and recurrence. The study used high-throughput TCRbeta sequencing to examine T cell clonal expansion in alopecia areata, in both the C3H/HeJ mouse model and human patients. immunoSEQ multiplex PCR using 35 Vbeta forward primers and 13 Jbeta reverse primers was used to amplify TCRbeta CDR3 regions. The paper's findings and limits, for the study overall: Resident alphabeta T cells in normal human skin are also sequenced, complicating scalp TCR repertoire analysis, unlike mouse skin dominated by gammadelta T cells. Higher clonality and more expanded CD8+ clones were observed in lesional scalp than in normal scalp, particularly in alopecia totalis/universalis, a finding suggestive of antigenic drive. Shared TCR sequences between patients were less evident than in mice, which may be partly attributable to HLA diversity in the patient population.

This specimen's time point label, interpreted: baseline before oral tofacitinib. Lesional scalp punch biopsies and peripheral blood were obtained from alopecia areata patients. PBMCs were separated by density centrifugation and stained for CD3, CD4 and CD8, after which CD4+ and CD8+ T cells were sorted on a FACSAria. The CDR3 goes from the cysteine to the phenylalanine over 14 residues. The sequence is cut down to CDR3 DNA, 42 bases in frame from base 1. CDR1 MNHEY and CDR2 SVGAGI are derived from the germline V gene. V lost 6 bases and J lost 1 base; the stretch between them is 12 bases long. Libraries were prepared through the immunoSEQ multiplex PCR assay. RNA was extracted from all samples and reverse transcribed into cDNA as template for TCR sequencing. SuperScript III was used for first-strand cDNA synthesis, primed with a 2:1 mix of oligo-dT and random hexamers. A synthetic immune receptor repertoire was used to gauge amplification bias, and whatever bias remained was removed computationally. In the paper's pipeline: Raw reads were preprocessed to remove errors, and CDR3 was defined according to IMGT conventions as the region from the conserved cysteine to phenylalanine. To get clonality, Shannon entropy was normalized by log2 of the number of productive unique TCRs and the result was subtracted from 1. Whether scalp clones were CD4 or CD8 was inferred by matching scalp TCRbeta sequences against CD4 and CD8 repertoires sorted from blood. In TCRdb, the immuneACCESS table is reduced to in-frame sequences with V and J assigned. These tables do not hold every clone; where another copy was compared, an unresolved V gene accounts for under half, and the others remain unexplained. V, J and clone size are those of that table, while D and trimming were read from the DNA. The sample table holds almost 250,000 clones, of which 67% were seen once. The ten largest clones add up to under 1.5% of the sample.

A word on this clone: Its antigen is still unknown. No per-base quality is available; no much larger clone lies one base away.

The TCR sequence derives from a human donor with alopecia areata. The rearrangement combines TRBV6-5 with TRBJ1-1; possibly the D gene is TRBD1, per 5 matching bases. Source: CD4+ T cells sorted from blood, taken at week 0. In nucleotide form, the sequence is TGTGCCAGCAGGAGGCACGGGGGGAACACTGAAGCTTTCTTT. Its coded protein is CASRRHGGNTEAFF.